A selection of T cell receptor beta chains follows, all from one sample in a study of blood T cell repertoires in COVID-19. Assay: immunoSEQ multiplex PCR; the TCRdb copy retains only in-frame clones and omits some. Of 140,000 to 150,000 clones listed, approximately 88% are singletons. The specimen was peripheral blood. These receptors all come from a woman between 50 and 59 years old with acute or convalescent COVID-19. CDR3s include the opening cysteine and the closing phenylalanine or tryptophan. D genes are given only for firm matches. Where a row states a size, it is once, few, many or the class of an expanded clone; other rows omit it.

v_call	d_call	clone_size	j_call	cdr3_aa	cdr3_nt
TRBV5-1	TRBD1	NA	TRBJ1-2	CASSLSYGTGAGGYTF	TGCGCCAGCAGCTTATCCTACGGGACAGGGGCCGGTGGCTACACCTTC
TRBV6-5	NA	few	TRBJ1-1	CASSRTGVSGTEAFF	TGTGCCAGCAGTCGCACGGGAGTGTCGGGGACTGAAGCTTTCTTT
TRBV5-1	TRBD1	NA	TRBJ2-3	CASSHGQASTDTQYF	TGCGCCAGCAGCCACGGACAGGCCAGCACAGATACGCAGTATTTT
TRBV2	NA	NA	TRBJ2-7	CASAKAANTYEQYF	TGTGCCAGCGCTAAGGCGGCTAATACCTACGAGCAGTACTTC
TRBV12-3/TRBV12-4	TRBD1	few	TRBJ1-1	CASSLGDSWAFF	TGTGCCAGCAGTTTAGGGGACAGTTGGGCTTTCTTT
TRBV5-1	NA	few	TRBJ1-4	CASSAGGAADEKLFF	TGCGCCAGCAGCGCTGGGGGGGCAGCAGATGAAAAACTGTTTTTT
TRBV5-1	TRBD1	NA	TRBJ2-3	CASSFRDRGSADTQYF	TGCGCCAGCAGCTTCCGGGACAGGGGATCCGCAGATACGCAGTATTTT
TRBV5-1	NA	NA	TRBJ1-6	CASSLERQTDSPLHF	TGCGCCAGCAGCTTGGAGAGACAGACCGATTCACCCCTCCACTTT
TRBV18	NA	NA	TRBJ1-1	CASSLERAGVVEAFF	TGTGCCAGCTCACTCGAGCGGGCGGGGGTTGTTGAAGCTTTCTTT
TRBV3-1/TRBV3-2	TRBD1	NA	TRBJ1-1	CASSRPGQGAFF	TGTGCCAGCAGCCGACCGGGACAGGGAGCTTTCTTT
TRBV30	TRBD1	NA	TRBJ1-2	CAWKGDRQRGYTF	TGTGCCTGGAAAGGGGACAGGCAACGTGGCTACACCTTC
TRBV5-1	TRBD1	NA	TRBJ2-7	CASSLEGQTYEQYF	TGCGCCAGCAGCTTGGAGGGACAGACCTACGAGCAGTACTTC
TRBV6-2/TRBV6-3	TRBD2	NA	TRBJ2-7	CASSLGLAGSSYEQYF	TGTGCCAGCAGCCTTGGACTAGCGGGGAGCTCCTACGAGCAGTACTTC
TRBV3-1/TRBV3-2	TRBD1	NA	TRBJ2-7	CASSRGTGGQYEQYF	TGTGCCAGCAGCCGAGGGACAGGGGGTCAATACGAGCAGTACTTC
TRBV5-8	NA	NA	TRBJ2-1	CASSPPGGTYYNEQFF	TGTGCCAGCAGCCCCCCCGGGGGAACTTACTACAATGAGCAGTTCTTC
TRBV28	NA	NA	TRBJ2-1	CASSIGGTGINEQFF	TGTGCCAGCAGTATTGGGGGCACAGGGATAAATGAGCAGTTCTTC
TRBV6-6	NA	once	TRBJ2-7	CASSKLSRAGLYEQYF	TGTGCCAGCAGCAAACTCTCCAGGGCGGGACTTTACGAGCAGTACTTC
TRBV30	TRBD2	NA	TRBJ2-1	CAWSDAGTSGGRKQFF	TGTGCCTGGAGTGACGCGGGGACTAGCGGGGGACGTAAGCAGTTCTTC